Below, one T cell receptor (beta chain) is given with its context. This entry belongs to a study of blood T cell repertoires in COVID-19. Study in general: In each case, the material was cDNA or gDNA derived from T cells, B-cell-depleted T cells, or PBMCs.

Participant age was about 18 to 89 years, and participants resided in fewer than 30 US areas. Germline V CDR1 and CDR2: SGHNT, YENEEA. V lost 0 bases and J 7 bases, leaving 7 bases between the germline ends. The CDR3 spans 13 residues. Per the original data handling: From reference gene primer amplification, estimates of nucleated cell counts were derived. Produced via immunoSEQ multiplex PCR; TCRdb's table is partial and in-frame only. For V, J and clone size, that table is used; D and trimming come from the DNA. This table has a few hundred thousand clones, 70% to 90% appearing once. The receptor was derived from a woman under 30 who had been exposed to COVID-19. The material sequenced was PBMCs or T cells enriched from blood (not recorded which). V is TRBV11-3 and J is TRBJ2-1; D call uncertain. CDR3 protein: CASSLDQSNEQFF. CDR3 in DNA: TGTGCCAGCAGCTTAGATCAGTCTAATGAGCAGTTCTTC.